This T cell receptor (beta chain) stems from a study of CD8 T cells in ankylosing spondylitis. Study results and limitations: Earlier studies detected some motif variants in reactive arthritis synovial fluid and blood.

In regard to this clonotype: As yet, its antigen is unknown.

The germline V gene has CDR1 SQVTM and CDR2 ANQGSEA. The CDR3 has 14 residues. Trimming took off 7 bases at V and 4 bases at J, with 16 bases between the two ends. Using its own MiXCR run on the 5' RACE reads, TCRdb lists one record per CDR3 protein. The repertoire holds a few hundred thousand distinct CDR3 sequences, with 18% as singletons. Sequencing was done on a sample of blood, either unsorted or a sorted T cell fraction (not recorded which). The chain employs TRBV29-1 and TRBJ1-4; possibly TRBD1 for D (5 bases). This sequence was found in a male donor with ankylosing spondylitis or in good health (not recorded which). The CDR3 sequence: CSAGALGLNEKLFF. DNA of the CDR3: TGCAGCGCTGGCGCTTTGGGACTTAATGAAAAACTGTTTTTT.